The 3 T cell receptor beta chains given below trace back to one sample, sequenced in a study of blood T cells in healthy people across ages. A sample-barcoded 5' primer and a J-beta primer mix were used in a second PCR of roughly 6 to 11 cycles. Using its own MiXCR run on the 5' RACE reads, TCRdb lists one record per CDR3 protein. The top ten clones hold 15% to 19% of a sample with 630,000 or so distinct CDR3 sequences, roughly 30% of them seen once. Sample: blood. The receptors were sampled from a woman older than 75 in good health.

This clonotype was counted at least ten times. The V and J genes are TRBV20-1 and TRBJ1-2, with a tentative D call TRBD1 (5 bases). V gave up 5 bases and J gave up 4 bases, with 20 bases separating them. Per the germline V gene, CDR1 is DFQATT and CDR2 is SNEGSKA (reference sequence). This CDR3 spans 15 amino acids. Written as DNA, the CDR3 is TGCAGTGCTTCAGGGCCCGGGACGGGTATCTATGGCTACACCTTC. Translating it yields CSASGPGTGIYGYTF.

This clonotype was observed a handful of times. The V gene is TRBV9, the J gene TRBJ1-1; TRBD1 aligns across 8 bases. V lost 3 bases to trimming and J lost 4 bases; unmatched junction nucleotides: 2. The V gene's germline CDR1 is SGDLS and CDR2 YYNGEE. The CDR3 loop spans 13 amino acids. The CDR3: CASSGTGSTEAFF. DNA for the CDR3: TGTGCCAGCAGCGGGACAGGGTCCACTGAAGCTTTCTTT.

This clonotype has at least ten counts. The gene calls are TRBV5-1 and TRBJ2-1; TRBD1 aligns across 12 bases. J was trimmed by 5 bases and V by 4 bases; bases with no gene match: 7. Germline V lookup: CDR1 SGHRS, CDR2 YFSETQ. The CDR3 has 16 amino acids. Here the CDR3 reads CASSPGTGGRNNEQFF. CDR3 sequence (DNA): TGCGCCAGCAGCCCCGGGACAGGGGGCCGCAACAATGAGCAGTTCTTC.